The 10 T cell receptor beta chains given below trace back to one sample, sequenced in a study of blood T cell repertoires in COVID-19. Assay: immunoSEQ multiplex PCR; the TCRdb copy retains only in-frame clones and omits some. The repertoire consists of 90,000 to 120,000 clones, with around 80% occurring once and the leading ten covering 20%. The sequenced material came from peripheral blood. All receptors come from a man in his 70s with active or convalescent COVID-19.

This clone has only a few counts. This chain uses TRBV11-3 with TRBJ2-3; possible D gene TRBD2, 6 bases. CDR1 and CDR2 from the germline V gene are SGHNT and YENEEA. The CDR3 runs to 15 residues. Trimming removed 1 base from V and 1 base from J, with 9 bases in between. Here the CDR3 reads CASSLAGGGTDTQYF. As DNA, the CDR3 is TGTGCCAGCAGCTTAGCTGGCGGGGGCACAGATACGCAGTATTTT.

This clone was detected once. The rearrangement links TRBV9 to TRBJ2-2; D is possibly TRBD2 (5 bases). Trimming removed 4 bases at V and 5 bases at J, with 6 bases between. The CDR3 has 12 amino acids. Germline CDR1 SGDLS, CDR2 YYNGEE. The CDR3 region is CASSRRTGELFF. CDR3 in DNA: TGTGCCAGCAGCCGGAGGACCGGGGAGCTGTTTTTT.

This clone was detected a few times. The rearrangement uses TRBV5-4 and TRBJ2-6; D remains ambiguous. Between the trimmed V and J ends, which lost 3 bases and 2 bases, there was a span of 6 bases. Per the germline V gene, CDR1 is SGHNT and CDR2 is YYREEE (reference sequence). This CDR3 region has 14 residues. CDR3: CASSSGPGANVLTF. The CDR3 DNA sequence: TGTGCCAGCAGCTCAGGCCCTGGGGCCAACGTCCTGACTTTC.

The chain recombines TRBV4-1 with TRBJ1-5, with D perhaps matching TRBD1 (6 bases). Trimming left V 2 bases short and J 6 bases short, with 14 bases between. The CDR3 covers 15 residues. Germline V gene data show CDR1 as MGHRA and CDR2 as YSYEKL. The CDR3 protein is CASSQSPTGTQPQHF. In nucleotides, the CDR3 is TGCGCCAGCAGCCAAAGCCCCACAGGGACTCAGCCCCAGCATTTT.

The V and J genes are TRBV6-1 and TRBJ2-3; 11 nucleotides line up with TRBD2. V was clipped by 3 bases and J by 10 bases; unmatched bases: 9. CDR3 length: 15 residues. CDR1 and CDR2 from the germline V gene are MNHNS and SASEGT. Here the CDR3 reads CASSEVASGGNAQYF. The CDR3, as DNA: TGTGCCAGCAGTGAGGTGGCTAGCGGGGGGAATGCGCAGTATTTT.

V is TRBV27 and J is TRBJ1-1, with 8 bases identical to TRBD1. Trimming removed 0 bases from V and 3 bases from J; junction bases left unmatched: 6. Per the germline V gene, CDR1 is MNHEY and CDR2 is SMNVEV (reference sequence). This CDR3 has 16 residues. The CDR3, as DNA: TGTGCCAGCAGTTTATCGGAGGCAGGGGGCGACACTGAAGCTTTCTTT. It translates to CASSLSEAGGDTEAFF.

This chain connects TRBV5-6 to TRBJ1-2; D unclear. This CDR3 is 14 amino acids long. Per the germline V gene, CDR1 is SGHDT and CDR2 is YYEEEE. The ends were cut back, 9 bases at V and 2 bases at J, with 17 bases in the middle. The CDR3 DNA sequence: TGTGCCACTCAGAGGGCAGGCTCGAACTATGGCTACACCTTC. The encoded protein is CATQRAGSNYGYTF.

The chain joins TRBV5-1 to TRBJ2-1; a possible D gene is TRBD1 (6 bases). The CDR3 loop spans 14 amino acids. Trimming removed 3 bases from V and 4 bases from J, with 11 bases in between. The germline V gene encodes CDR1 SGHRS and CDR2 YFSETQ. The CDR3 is CASSWGLAYNEQFF. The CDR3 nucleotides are TGCGCCAGCAGCTGGGGGCTAGCTTACAATGAGCAGTTCTTC. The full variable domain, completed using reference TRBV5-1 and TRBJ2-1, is KAGVTQTPRYLIKTRGQQVTLSCSPISGHRSVSWYQQTPGQGLQFLFEYFSETQRNKGNFPGRFSGRQFSNSRSEMNVSTLELGDSALYLCASSWGLAYNEQFFGPGTRLTVL.

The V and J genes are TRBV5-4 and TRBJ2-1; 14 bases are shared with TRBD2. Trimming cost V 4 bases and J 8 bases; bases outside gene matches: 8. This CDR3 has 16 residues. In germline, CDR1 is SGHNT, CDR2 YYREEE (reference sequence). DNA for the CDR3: TGTGCCAGCAGCCTAGGGACTAGCGGGAGTACGGATGAGCAGTTCTTC. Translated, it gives CASSLGTSGSTDEQFF. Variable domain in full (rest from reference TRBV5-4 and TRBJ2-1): ETGVTQSPTHLIKTRGQQVTLRCSSQSGHNTVSWYQQALGQGPQFIFQYYREEENGRGNFPPRFSGLQFPNYSSELNVNALELDDSALYLCASSLGTSGSTDEQFFGPGTRLTVL.

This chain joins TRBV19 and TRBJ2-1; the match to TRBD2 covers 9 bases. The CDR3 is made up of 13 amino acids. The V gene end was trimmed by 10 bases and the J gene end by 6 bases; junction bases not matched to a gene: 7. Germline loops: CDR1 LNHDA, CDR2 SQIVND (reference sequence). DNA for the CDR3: TGTGCCACCGCGACTAGCGGAGCCAATGAGCAGTTCTTC. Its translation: CATATSGANEQFF.